This T cell receptor (beta chain) was retrieved from a study of blood T cell repertoires in COVID-19. Study information: Sites in the United States, Italy and Spain provided acute and convalescent COVID-19 samples. In each case, the material was cDNA or gDNA derived from T cells, B-cell-depleted T cells, or PBMCs.

While infection was still active, Seattle patients were enrolled and then followed longitudinally. Produced via immunoSEQ multiplex PCR; TCRdb's table is partial and in-frame only. The sample contains approximately 140,000 clones, roughly nine tenths of which appear only once. The CDR3 extends over 14 amino acids. The V end lost 5 bases, the J end lost 1 base, and 11 bases lay between the germline ends. Germline values: CDR1 LNHDA, CDR2 SQIVND (reference sequence). This sequence joins TRBV19 and TRBJ1-1; D unclear. This sequence originates from a man aged 18 to 35 with COVID-19, enrolled during active disease. The sequenced sample was peripheral blood. The CDR3 sequence: CASSYRGENTEAFF. The CDR3, as DNA: TGTGCCAGTAGTTATCGGGGAGAGAACACTGAAGCTTTCTTT. The full variable domain, in which reference TRBV19 and TRBJ1-1 provide the parts outside the CDR3, is DGGITQSPKYLFRKEGQNVTLSCEQNLNHDAMYWYRQDPGQGLRLIYYSQIVNDFQKGDIAEGYSVSREKKESFPLTVTSAQKNPTAFYLCASSYRGENTEAFFGQGTRLTVV.